This T cell receptor beta chain was captured by sequencing in a study of blood T cell repertoires in COVID-19 (dated by TCRdb to about 2020). Turning to the overall study: Samples from collaborators originated in the United States, Italy and Spain and spanned both the acute and convalescent phases of COVID-19. The samples were drawn from two sources: the first 160 participants of the ongoing ImmuneRACE study, and 950 to 1,500 subjects contributed by 6 global collaborators. Deeply sampled blood TCRbeta repertoires from subjects exposed to, actively infected with, or recovered from COVID-19 were included in the dataset. The repertoires were released in a freely available public database intended as a resource for research on the immune response to SARS-CoV-2. Nearly every sample came with metadata listing a de-identified subject ID, COVID-19 status, age in years and sex. The prospective study material was composed of cDNA or gDNA derived from T cells, B-cell-depleted T cells, or PBMCs. Where HLA class I and class II types were available, the types were taken from metadata supplied by the sample provider, not from assay-based typing. Results the study describes overall, beyond this receptor: How much clinical and demographic metadata was included differed by source and by participant, and the metadata was provided uncurated.

TCRbeta CDR3 regions were amplified from genomic DNA using the immunoSEQ Assay, a bias-controlled multiplex PCR. As for the authors' bioinformatics: The number of nucleated cells in each sample was estimated from the amplification of reference gene primers within the assay. To quantify the absolute abundance of each unique TCRbeta CDR3 rearrangement, sequence reads were collapsed and filtered. Productive Simpson clonality was computed per sample as the square root of Simpson's diversity index over productive rearrangements. TCRdb holds this immuneACCESS table with in-frame rearrangements only. Some clones are missing; in checked studies, unresolved V genes explain under half, and the rest has no known cause. The V and J calls and clone size were taken over from that table, and D and trimming were inferred from the DNA. The sample table records 350,000 to 450,000 clones; about 88% of these occur just once. Less than 1.5% of the sample comes from the top ten.

About this clone itself: No antigen is known for it. No base quality values were provided; no much bigger clone lies one nucleotide off.

Enrolling through a virtual design, the prospective study's participants ranged in age from about 18 to 89 years and lived across roughly 24 United States geographic areas. To assign participants to cohorts, the prospective study relied on clinical history that participants themselves reported in a screening survey and a study questionnaire. A participant counted as exposed if, within 2 weeks of entering the study, that participant had been in contact with someone who had a PCR-confirmed or clinician-diagnosed COVID-19 case. Mobile phlebotomists in the prospective study collected whole blood, serum and a nasopharyngeal or oropharyngeal swab from every participant. Additional blood draws and questionnaires over a roughly two-month period could optionally be provided by prospective study participants. Before DNA extraction, prospective study blood samples were shipped either frozen or at room temperature.

CDR1 and CDR2 are read off the germline V gene (reference sequence) as LNHDA and SQIVND. The CDR3 has 14 amino acids, counting the end cysteine and phenylalanine. Only the CDR3 DNA stays, 42 bases, in frame from base 1. Trimming leaves V shorter by 5 bases and J shorter by 5 bases, with the junction holding 7 bases beyond the gene matches. This TCR derives from a woman between 18 and 30 years old who had been exposed to COVID-19. Recombination connected TRBV19 to TRBJ1-1; a stretch of 8 junction bases matches TRBD1. Sequenced: PBMCs or T cells enriched from blood (not recorded which). The DNA reads as follows: TGTGCCAGTAGTTTCCGGACAGGGAGGACTGAAGCTTTCTTT. Its protein reads: CASSFRTGRTEAFF.